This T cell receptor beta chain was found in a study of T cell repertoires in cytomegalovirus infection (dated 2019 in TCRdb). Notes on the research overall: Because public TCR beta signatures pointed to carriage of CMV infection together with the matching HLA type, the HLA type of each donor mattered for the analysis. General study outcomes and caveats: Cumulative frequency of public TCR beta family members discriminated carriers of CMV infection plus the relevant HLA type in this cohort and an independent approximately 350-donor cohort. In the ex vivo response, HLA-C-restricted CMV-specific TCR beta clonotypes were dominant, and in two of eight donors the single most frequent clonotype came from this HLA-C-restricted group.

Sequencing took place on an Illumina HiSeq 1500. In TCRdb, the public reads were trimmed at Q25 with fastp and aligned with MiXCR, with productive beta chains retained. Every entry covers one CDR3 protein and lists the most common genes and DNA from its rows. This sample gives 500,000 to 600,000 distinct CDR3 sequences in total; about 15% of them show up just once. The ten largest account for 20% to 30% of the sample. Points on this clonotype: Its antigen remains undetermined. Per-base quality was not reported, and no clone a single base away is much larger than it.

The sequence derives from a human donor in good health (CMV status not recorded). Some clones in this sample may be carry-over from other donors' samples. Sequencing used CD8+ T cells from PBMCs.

The CDR3 is CSAREPRLAGERADTQYF. The DNA reads as follows: TGCAGTGCTAGAGAACCCCGACTAGCGGGGGAACGGGCAGATACGCAGTATTTT. The V and J segments used are TRBV20-1 and TRBJ2-3; TRBD2 lines up with 12 middle nucleotides. In the germline V gene (reference sequence), CDR1 corresponds to DFQATT and CDR2 to SNEGSKA. There are 18 amino acids in the CDR3, from cysteine to phenylalanine inclusive. Solely the CDR3 DNA is kept, with 54 bases framed from the first base. Germline trimming: 0 bases from V, 4 bases from J; junction bases outside gene matches: 11.